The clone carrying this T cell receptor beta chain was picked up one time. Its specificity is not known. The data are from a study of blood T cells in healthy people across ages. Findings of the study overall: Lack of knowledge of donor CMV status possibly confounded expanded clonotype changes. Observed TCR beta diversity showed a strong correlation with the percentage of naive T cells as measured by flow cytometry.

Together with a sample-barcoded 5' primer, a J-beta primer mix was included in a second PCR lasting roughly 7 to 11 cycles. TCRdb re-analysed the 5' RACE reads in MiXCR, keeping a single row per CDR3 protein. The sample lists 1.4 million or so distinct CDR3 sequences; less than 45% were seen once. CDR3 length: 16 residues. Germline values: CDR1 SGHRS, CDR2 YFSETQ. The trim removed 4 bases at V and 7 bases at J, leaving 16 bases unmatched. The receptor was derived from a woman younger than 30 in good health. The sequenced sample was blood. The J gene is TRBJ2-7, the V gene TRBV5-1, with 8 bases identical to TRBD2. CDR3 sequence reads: CASSGALAGSYNEQYF. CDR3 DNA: TGCGCCAGCAGCGGAGCCCTAGCGGGTTCCTACAATGAGCAGTACTTC.